Listed below are T cell receptor beta chains from one sample, sequenced in a study of blood T cell repertoires in COVID-19. The repertoire was sequenced with immunoSEQ multiplex PCR; TCRdb's copy has only in-frame clones and lacks some. This sample has tens of thousands of clones, with 82% found just once. The source material was peripheral blood. Receptors originate from a woman in her fifties or sixties with acute or convalescent COVID-19. Both conserved end residues are part of each CDR3. D genes are given only for firm matches. The listing skips clone size in some rows; elsewhere it reads once, few, many or a size class.

j_gene,v_gene,d_gene,abundance,CDR3aa,CDR3nt
TRBJ1-5,TRBV7-9,TRBD1,-,CASSLGTANQPQHF,TGTGCCAGCAGCTTGGGGACAGCTAATCAGCCCCAGCATTTT
TRBJ1-1,TRBV2,-,few,CASILGGEGSAFAFF,TGTGCCAGCATCCTTGGGGGGGAGGGATCGGCTTTTGCTTTCTTT
TRBJ2-2,TRBV29-1,TRBD1,-,CSVGQVNPGELFF,TGCAGCGTCGGACAGGTTAACCCCGGGGAGCTGTTTTTT
TRBJ2-1,TRBV2,TRBD2,-,CASSTRTRPYNEQFF,TGTGCCAGCAGCACCAGGACTAGGCCCTACAATGAGCAGTTCTTC
TRBJ1-2,TRBV5-8,-,-,CASSFSGYGYTF,TGTGCCAGCAGCTTTTCGGGCTATGGCTACACCTTC
TRBJ1-4,TRBV29-1,TRBD1,-,CSVATGTANEKLFF,TGCAGCGTGGCGACAGGGACGGCTAATGAAAAACTGTTTTTT
TRBJ2-5,TRBV11-2,TRBD1,-,CASSPGGRETQYF,TGTGCCAGCAGCCCAGGGGGCCGGGAGACCCAGTACTTC
TRBJ1-2,TRBV15,-,-,CATSRPPGLRNYGYTF,TGTGCCACCAGCAGACCCCCGGGACTCAGAAACTATGGCTACACCTTC
TRBJ2-5,TRBV11-3,TRBD2,-,CASSPGGSSESARIQYF,TGTGCCAGCAGCCCCGGGGGGTCTAGCGAGTCCGCGAGGATCCAGTACTTC
TRBJ2-2,TRBV27,-,-,CASRAGTYNTGELFF,TGTGCCAGCAGAGCCGGGACTTATAACACCGGGGAGCTGTTTTTT
TRBJ2-4,TRBV5-6,-,-,CASTLGGLTAKNIQYF,TGTGCCAGCACCTTGGGGGGGCTAACGGCCAAAAACATTCAGTACTTC
TRBJ1-5,TRBV28,-,-,CASSLTASSNQPQHF,TGTGCCAGCAGTTTAACAGCCTCTAGCAATCAGCCCCAGCATTTT
TRBJ2-1,TRBV9,-,-,CASSKNLITGTGNDEQFF,TGTGCCAGCAGCAAAAACTTAATTACAGGGACGGGTAACGATGAGCAGTTCTTC
TRBJ1-1,TRBV6-1,TRBD1,-,CASSEAAGGKTEAFF,TGTGCCAGCAGTGAAGCGGCAGGGGGCAAAACTGAAGCTTTCTTT
TRBJ2-1,TRBV10-3,TRBD1,-,CAISGQGSEGEQFF,TGTGCCATCTCGGGACAGGGGTCGGAGGGTGAGCAGTTCTTC
TRBJ1-6,TRBV7-9,-,-,CASSLALGGYNSPLHF,TGTGCCAGCAGCTTAGCGCTGGGAGGTTATAATTCACCCCTCCACTTT
TRBJ2-5,TRBV11-1,-,-,CASSFSVEEQETQYF,TGTGCCAGCAGTTTTAGCGTCGAGGAGCAAGAGACCCAGTACTTC
TRBJ1-4,TRBV3-1/TRBV3-2,-,-,CASSQRQDNEKLFF,TGTGCCAGCAGCCAACGACAGGATAATGAAAAACTGTTTTTT
TRBJ1-1,TRBV30,-,once,CAWSPVGGGYTEAFF,TGTGCCTGGAGTCCAGTTGGGGGGGGATACACTGAAGCTTTCTTT
TRBJ2-5,TRBV4-2,TRBD2,-,CASSQDPSGGYETQYF,TGTGCCAGCAGCCAAGACCCTAGCGGGGGGTACGAGACCCAGTACTTC
TRBJ1-1,TRBV6-5,-,-,CASRKGEERAFF,TGTGCCAGCAGGAAAGGAGAGGAGCGGGCTTTCTTT
TRBJ2-1,TRBV4-1,TRBD2,-,CASSFGTSPSVGEQFF,TGCGCCAGCAGCTTTGGGACTAGTCCTTCCGTTGGTGAGCAGTTCTTC
TRBJ1-2,TRBV25-1,-,-,CASSGSGHYGYTF,TGTGCCAGCAGTGGCTCAGGGCACTATGGCTACACCTTC
TRBJ1-3,TRBV19,-,-,CASSMQVLSGNTIYF,TGTGCCAGTAGTATGCAAGTACTCTCTGGAAACACCATATATTTT
TRBJ2-1,TRBV6-5,-,-,CASSYSGLTYNEQFF,TGTGCCAGCAGTTACTCGGGACTTACCTACAATGAGCAGTTCTTC
TRBJ1-1,TRBV3-1/TRBV3-2,-,-,CASSQGPPGPNTEAFF,TGTGCCAGCAGCCAGGGGCCGCCCGGCCCGAACACTGAAGCTTTCTTT